These 9 T cell receptor beta chains share one sample of origin, sequenced in a study of siplizumab effects on memory and regulatory T cells (dated by TCRdb to the late 2010s). Library preparation used the immunoSEQ multiplex PCR assay. In its TCRdb copy, this immuneACCESS table keeps in-frame sequences only and misses some clones. Where compared with another copy, unresolved V genes explain less than half of these, and the others have no known cause. Present in this sample are 65,000 to 85,000 clones, roughly 93% of which were seen just once. The ten largest clonotypes hold about 5% of the sample. What was sequenced was CD8+ T cells sorted from blood. The receptors were sampled from a human donor in good health.

The chain recombines TRBV5-1 with TRBJ2-7; 7 positions agree with TRBD2. Germline V gene sequence: CDR1 SGHRS, CDR2 YFSETQ. The J segment lost 5 bases and the V segment lost 4 bases, leaving 3 bases of the junction unmatched. The CDR3 is made up of 12 amino acids. The CDR3, as DNA: TGCGCCAGCAGCAAGGGGAGGGACGAGCAGTACTTC. Its translation is CASSKGRDEQYF.

The chain employs TRBV4-2 and TRBJ2-1; D might be TRBD1 (5 bases). Germline loops: CDR1 LGHNA, CDR2 YNFKEQ. The V end lost 0 bases, the J end lost 0 bases, and 9 bases lay between the germline ends. The CDR3 is 16 amino acids. The CDR3 sequence: CASSQEQGSSYNEQFF. CDR3 in DNA: TGTGCCAGCAGCCAAGAGCAGGGAAGCTCCTACAATGAGCAGTTCTTC.

This chain links TRBV6-5 with TRBJ1-1; D remains unclear. Germline CDR1 is MNHEY and CDR2 is SVGAGI. V was cut by 2 bases and J by 1 base, with 11 bases left in between. This CDR3 has 15 amino acids. Here the CDR3 reads CASSYDSEGNTEAFF. CDR3 nucleotide sequence: TGTGCCAGCAGTTACGACTCGGAGGGGAACACTGAAGCTTTCTTT.

The chain is built from TRBV2 and TRBJ2-5, with 14 bases lining up with TRBD2. Per the germline V gene, CDR1 is SNHLY and CDR2 is FYNNEI. CDR3 length equals 17 residues. The junction had 9 bases not matched to a gene; V was cut back by 7 bases and J by 2 bases. The CDR3 sequence is CASMARTSGGRQETQYF. The CDR3 bases are TGTGCCAGCATGGCGCGGACTAGCGGGGGGAGACAAGAGACCCAGTACTTC. Filled out from reference TRBV2 and TRBJ2-5, the complete variable domain reads EPEVTQTPSHQVTQMGQEVILRCVPISNHLYFYWYRQILGQKVEFLVSFYNNEISEKSEIFDDQFSVERPDGSNFTLKIRSTKLEDSAMYFCASMARTSGGRQETQYFGPGTRLLVL.

V usage is TRBV19 and J usage is TRBJ1-6, with D hard to call. Trimming shortened V by 3 bases and J by 7 bases, and 13 bases separated the two germline ends. This CDR3 is 15 amino acids long. Germline CDR1 reads LNHDA; CDR2 reads SQIVND (reference sequence). Here the CDR3 DNA reads TGTGCCAGTAGTATGTCCAGCACCCCGAATTCACCCCTCCACTTT. Protein: CASSMSSTPNSPLHF.

This rearrangement joins TRBV29-1 to TRBJ2-1; D tentatively reads TRBD1 or TRBD2 (5 bases each). Trimming stripped 3 bases from V and 2 bases from J, with 5 bases between. Germline CDR1 reads SQVTM; CDR2 reads ANQGSEA. This CDR3 comprises 12 residues. The DNA for the CDR3 is TGCAGCGTTGAGGGGGCCTACAATGAGCAGTTCTTC. Translating it yields CSVEGAYNEQFF.

This chain uses TRBV19 with TRBJ1-2, with TRBD1 matching 9 bases. J lost 2 bases, V lost 8 bases, and 6 bases had no gene match. The CDR3 length is 14 residues. CDR1 and CDR2 from the germline V gene are LNHDA and SQIVND (reference sequence). CDR3 DNA: TGTGCCAGTGGCGACGGGACAGGGAACTATGGCTACACCTTC. Its translation: CASGDGTGNYGYTF. Full variable domain (outside the CDR3, taken from reference TRBV19 and TRBJ1-2): DGGITQSPKYLFRKEGQNVTLSCEQNLNHDAMYWYRQDPGQGLRLIYYSQIVNDFQKGDIAEGYSVSREKKESFPLTVTSAQKNPTAFYLCASGDGTGNYGYTFGSGTRLTVV.

The chain employs TRBV6-1 and TRBJ1-3; 7 bases line up with TRBD1. CDR3 length equals 16 residues. Germline lookup yields CDR1 MNHNS and CDR2 SASEGT. V shed 5 bases and J 0 bases; nucleotides not matched to a gene: 7. CDR3 protein: CASSQGGADSGNTIYF. CDR3 sequence (DNA): TGTGCCAGCAGTCAAGGGGGCGCGGACTCTGGAAACACCATATATTTT.

V and J are TRBV6-5 and TRBJ2-5; D possibly corresponds to TRBD1 (5 bases). In germline, CDR1 is MNHEY, CDR2 SVGAGI. CDR3 length: 14 amino acids. V lost 0 bases and J lost 5, with 10 bases in between. The CDR3 is CASSYSRVQETQYF. CDR3 sequence (DNA): TGTGCCAGCAGTTACTCCAGGGTCCAGGAGACCCAGTACTTC.